These T cell receptor beta chains were read from a single sample in a study of CD8+ T cells in alopecia areata. TCRdb's table, derived via immunoSEQ multiplex PCR, lists solely in-frame clones and lacks some. The top ten hold 20% of the sample, which has 50,000 to 65,000 clones, 46% seen once. The source material was CD8+ T cells sorted from blood, sampled at approximately week 36, from a patient treated with tofacitinib. The receptor source for this set is a human donor with alopecia areata. Both conserved end residues are part of each CDR3. The D gene is left open where the match is weak. Only part of the rows carry a size: once, few, many, or a class if the clone is expanded.

CASTLPKTGGNTEAFF	TGTGCCAGCACTCTACCTAAGACAGGGGGTAACACTGAAGCTTTCTTT	TRBV7-8	TRBJ1-1	TRBD1	.
CADFQGVPYEQYF	TGTGCCGATTTCCAGGGGGTCCCCTACGAGCAGTACTTC	TRBV25-1	TRBJ2-7	TRBD1	.
CSVERVSGIQETQYF	TGCAGCGTTGAAAGGGTTAGCGGGATCCAAGAGACCCAGTACTTC	TRBV29-1	TRBJ2-5	TRBD2	few
CSVEDTPTPFNYGYTF	TGCAGCGTTGAAGATACCCCGACGCCATTCAACTATGGCTACACCTTC	TRBV29-1	TRBJ1-2	.	.
CASTRGSSPSGNTIYF	TGTGCCAGCACGAGAGGAAGCTCCCCCTCTGGAAACACCATATATTTT	TRBV7-8	TRBJ1-3	.	.
CASSLSRGYNEQFF	TGTGCCAGCAGTTTAAGTCGCGGTTACAATGAGCAGTTCTTC	TRBV28	TRBJ2-1	.	few
CASSPARGVTQYF	TGTGCCAGCAGCCCCGCGAGGGGTGTCACGCAGTATTTT	TRBV9	TRBJ2-3	.	.
CASSELDRNREYEQYF	TGTGCCAGCAGTGAATTAGACCGGAACAGGGAATACGAGCAGTACTTC	TRBV2	TRBJ2-7	.	.
CASSVRTSGSVPDTQYF	TGTGCCAGCAGCGTGCGGACTAGCGGGAGTGTCCCAGATACGCAGTATTTT	TRBV7-6	TRBJ2-3	TRBD2	.
CSVYPTGSYNEQFF	TGCAGCGTTTACCCGACTGGTAGCTACAATGAGCAGTTCTTC	TRBV29-1	TRBJ2-1	.	few
CSVTGLGGGYTF	TGCAGCGTGACGGGGCTCGGCGGGGGCTACACCTTC	TRBV29-1	TRBJ1-2	.	.
CASSAGQGVNYGYTF	TGCGCCAGCAGCGCGGGACAGGGGGTTAACTATGGCTACACCTTC	TRBV5-1	TRBJ1-2	TRBD1	few
CAISPNRAEQYF	TGTGCCATCAGCCCGAACAGGGCCGAGCAGTACTTC	TRBV10-3	TRBJ2-7	.	few
CAISEGYEQYF	TGTGCCATCAGTGAAGGGTACGAGCAGTACTTC	TRBV10-3	TRBJ2-7	.	once
CAWSVGGAYEQYF	TGTGCCTGGAGTGTCGGAGGGGCCTACGAGCAGTACTTC	TRBV30	TRBJ2-7	.	.
CASTSERDTQYF	TGTGCCAGTACCTCAGAACGAGATACGCAGTATTTT	TRBV19	TRBJ2-3	.	.
CASSRQGRAEAFF	TGTGCCAGCAGCCGACAGGGTCGGGCTGAAGCTTTCTTT	TRBV27	TRBJ1-1	TRBD1	.
CASSQQGNPYEQYF	TGTGCCAGCAGCCAACAGGGGAACCCCTACGAGCAGTACTTC	TRBV27	TRBJ2-7	TRBD1	.
CASSGTFNPQTQYF	TGTGCCAGCTCGGGAACTTTCAACCCCCAGACCCAGTACTTC	TRBV18	TRBJ2-5	.	.
CASSPPPGPEQYF	TGTGCCAGCAGCCCCCCCCCGGGGCCCGAGCAGTACTTC	TRBV7-8	TRBJ2-7	.	few
CASSQEQKRDYIQYF	TGTGCCAGCAGCCAAGAACAAAAAAGGGACTACATTCAGTACTTC	TRBV4-2	TRBJ2-4	.	few
CSVELAASYEQYF	TGCAGCGTTGAGTTGGCCGCGAGCTACGAGCAGTACTTC	TRBV29-1	TRBJ2-7	.	few
CSVAGAGVRYEQYF	TGCAGCGTTGCAGGAGCGGGAGTAAGGTACGAGCAGTACTTC	TRBV29-1	TRBJ2-7	TRBD2	few
CASTVGLAGRTDTQYF	TGTGCCAGCACCGTAGGACTAGCGGGTCGCACAGATACGCAGTATTTT	TRBV9	TRBJ2-3	TRBD2	.
CASSDVGRNEQFF	TGTGCCAGCAGTGACGTCGGCCGCAATGAGCAGTTCTTC	TRBV2	TRBJ2-1	.	.
CASASSGANVLTF	TGTGCCAGCGCATCCTCTGGGGCCAACGTCCTGACTTTC	TRBV7-2	TRBJ2-6	.	.
CASSPGQAYEQYF	TGCGCCAGCAGCCCAGGACAGGCCTACGAGCAGTACTTC	TRBV4-1	TRBJ2-7	TRBD1	once
CASSPIAGSSYNEQFF	TGTGCCAGCAGCCCGATAGCGGGGAGCTCCTACAATGAGCAGTTCTTC	TRBV11-2	TRBJ2-1	TRBD2	.
CASSQGRTYEQYF	TGCGCCAGCAGCCAAGGCAGAACCTACGAGCAGTACTTC	TRBV4-1	TRBJ2-7	.	.
CATTGWVGYNEQFF	TGTGCCACCACAGGCTGGGTCGGCTACAATGAGCAGTTCTTC	TRBV6-4	TRBJ2-1	.	many
CASSLEFFGGPGEIEAFF	TGTGCCAGCAGCTTAGAGTTCTTTGGGGGGCCAGGAGAAATTGAAGCTTTCTTT	TRBV7-9	TRBJ1-1	.	.
CAGDGNTEAFF	TGTGCCGGCGACGGGAACACTGAAGCTTTCTTT	TRBV30	TRBJ1-1	.	.
CASSQEKGRDTQYF	TGTGCCAGCAGCCAAGAGAAGGGCAGAGATACGCAGTATTTT	TRBV4-2	TRBJ2-3	.	.
CSARVEETQYF	TGCAGTGCTAGAGTGGAGGAGACCCAGTACTTC	TRBV20-1	TRBJ2-5	.	.
CSVPGSAGANVLTF	TGCAGCGTACCAGGGTCGGCTGGGGCCAACGTCCTGACTTTC	TRBV29-1	TRBJ2-6	.	few
CASSYGASGHNEQFF	TGTGCCAGCAGTTACGGGGCTAGCGGTCACAATGAGCAGTTCTTC	TRBV6-5	TRBJ2-1	TRBD2	.
CASSPPRGPSETQYF	TGTGCCAGCAGCCCCCCCCGCGGGCCCTCAGAGACCCAGTACTTC	TRBV27	TRBJ2-5	.	.
CASSEYTQPNEKLFF	TGTGCCAGCAGTGAATATACACAGCCTAATGAAAAACTGTTTTTT	TRBV25-1	TRBJ1-4	.	.
CASSFRVSNEQYF	TGTGCCAGCAGTTTTCGCGTCAGTAACGAGCAGTACTTC	TRBV27	TRBJ2-7	.	.
CASSVGRTGELFF	TGTGCCAGCAGCGTAGGACGTACCGGGGAGCTGTTTTTT	TRBV9	TRBJ2-2	.	.
CASSGTRSDYTF	TGTGCCAGCAGCGGGACTAGATCGGACTACACCTTC	TRBV9	TRBJ1-2	.	.
CASSYGLALAKNIQYF	TGTGCCAGCAGCTACGGACTAGCGTTAGCCAAAAACATTCAGTACTTC	TRBV27	TRBJ2-4	TRBD2	few
CASSTGGNQPQHF	TGTGCCAGCAGCACGGGGGGCAATCAGCCCCAGCATTTT	TRBV6-5	TRBJ1-5	.	.
CSVLGQRGYTF	TGCAGCGTCCTGGGACAGCGGGGCTACACCTTC	TRBV29-1	TRBJ1-2	TRBD1	.
CASSLKGDSTDTQYF	TGCGCCAGCAGCCTGAAGGGCGACAGCACAGATACGCAGTATTTT	TRBV4-1	TRBJ2-3	.	.
CAWSGPGGWGETQYF	TGTGCCTGGAGTGGACCAGGGGGTTGGGGGGAGACCCAGTACTTC	TRBV30	TRBJ2-5	TRBD1	few
CASRLGQGPGYGYTF	TGTGCCAGCAGACTAGGACAGGGCCCGGGGTATGGCTACACCTTC	TRBV6-5	TRBJ1-2	TRBD1	once
CASSFTGEASEQFF	TGTGCCAGCAGTTTTACGGGAGAGGCTAGTGAGCAGTTCTTC	TRBV28	TRBJ2-1	.	few
CSVETIPGLAGDVDTDTQYF	TGCAGCGTTGAAACAATCCCGGGACTAGCGGGAGATGTGGACACAGATACGCAGTATTTT	TRBV29-1	TRBJ2-3	TRBD2	.